The rows below give T cell receptor beta chains drawn from one sample of a study of cytomegalovirus exposure and HLA in healthy donors. Data came from immunoSEQ multiplex PCR; TCRdb stores just in-frame clones and leaves some out. The data hold 57,000 or so clones, with about 95% observed a single time. Sequenced: PBMCs. The receptors come from a man aged 18 to 30 in good health and CMV-seronegative. Both conserved end residues are part of each CDR3. The D gene is left open where the match is weak. Size is stated for part of the rows, as once, few or many counts, or as a class when the clone is expanded.

d_call,j_call,v_call,clone_size,cdr3_nt,cdr3_aa
TRBD2,TRBJ2-7,TRBV2,.,TGTGCCAGCGTAACCGGGACTAGCGGCTACGAGCAGTACTTC,CASVTGTSGYEQYF
TRBD2,TRBJ2-5,TRBV5-8,.,TGTGCCAGCAGCTTGGCCGGAGGCGGGAGCCAAGAGACCCAGTACTTC,CASSLAGGGSQETQYF
.,TRBJ2-3,TRBV28,.,TGTGCCAGCAGTTCTAGGCGGGCCTCTAGCACAGATACGCAATATTTT,CASSSRRASSTDTQYF
.,TRBJ2-7,TRBV6-5,.,TGTGCCAGCTTTGCGGGCAGAACCTACGAGCAGTACTTC,CASFAGRTYEQYF
TRBD2,TRBJ2-1,TRBV5-1,.,TGCGCCAGCAGCTCAAGCGGGAGGGGATCCAATGAGCAGTTCTTC,CASSSSGRGSNEQFF
.,TRBJ1-2,TRBV9,.,TGTGCCAGCAGCGTAAACAGTGACGGTGGCTACACCTTC,CASSVNSDGGYTF
TRBD1,TRBJ1-1,TRBV2,.,TGTGCCAGCAGTCGACAGGGGTTGACCACTGAAGCTTTCTTT,CASSRQGLTTEAFF
TRBD1,TRBJ2-4,TRBV27,.,TGTGCCAGCAGTACGTGGACAGGGGAGAACATTCAGTACTTC,CASSTWTGENIQYF
TRBD1,TRBJ1-2,TRBV5-4,.,TGTGCCAGCAGCCACGGGACAGGGAAGACCTATGGCTACACCTTC,CASSHGTGKTYGYTF
.,TRBJ1-1,TRBV27,.,TGTGCCAGCCCCCCAGAGGGAACCCCGAACACTGAAGCTTTCTTT,CASPPEGTPNTEAFF
TRBD1,TRBJ1-2,TRBV5-6,.,TGTGCCAGCAGCTTCATTCCGGGACAGGGAGCTGGCTACACCTTC,CASSFIPGQGAGYTF
TRBD2,TRBJ2-1,TRBV5-1,.,TGCGCCAGCAGCCCTACCGGGACTAGCGGCTACAATGAGCAGTTCTTC,CASSPTGTSGYNEQFF
.,TRBJ2-2,TRBV11-2,.,TGTGCCAGCAGCTTCTCGACCGGGGAGCTGTTTTTT,CASSFSTGELFF
.,TRBJ1-5,TRBV19,.,TGTGCCAGTAGTATGGTAGCCACCAATCAGCCCCAGCATTTT,CASSMVATNQPQHF
TRBD2,TRBJ2-2,TRBV28,.,TGTGCCAGCAGTTCGGGACTAGCGGGGAACACCGGGGAGCTGTTTTTT,CASSSGLAGNTGELFF
TRBD1,TRBJ2-7,TRBV7-2,.,TGTGCCAGCAGCCCTGCACGGGACAGTTCCTACGAGCAGTACTTC,CASSPARDSSYEQYF
TRBD2,TRBJ2-3,TRBV4-1,.,TGCGCCAGCAGCCACCCGGGACTAGCCACAGATACGCAGTATTTT,CASSHPGLATDTQYF
TRBD2,TRBJ2-2,TRBV27,.,TGTGCCAGCAGTTCCCTAGCGGGAGTGGGTACCGGGGAGCTGTTTTTT,CASSSLAGVGTGELFF
TRBD2,TRBJ2-5,TRBV9,.,TGTGCCAGCAGCGTAGGGGTAGCGGGAGATCTGGGGGAGACCCAGTACTTC,CASSVGVAGDLGETQYF
.,TRBJ2-1,TRBV2,.,TGTGCCAGCAGTGGCCCCGGAGGGCCAGTCAATGAGCAGTTCTTC,CASSGPGGPVNEQFF
TRBD1,TRBJ1-2,TRBV28,.,TGTGCCAGCAGCCCGGACAGGGTCTATGGCTACACCTTC,CASSPDRVYGYTF
.,TRBJ2-1,TRBV5-1,few,TGCGCCAGCAGGGAGGGGGAGGGCTACAATGAGCAGTTCTTC,CASREGEGYNEQFF
.,TRBJ2-3,TRBV7-8,.,TGTGCCAGCTCCTTCGGAGCAGATACGCAGTATTTT,CASSFGADTQYF
.,TRBJ1-2,TRBV18,.,TGTGCCAGCTCACCGGGACAAGACATCTATGGCTACACCTTC,CASSPGQDIYGYTF
TRBD1,TRBJ1-4,TRBV28,.,TGTGCCAGCAGTAGTCTGAAGGACAGGGGTCCCTCCCTTAATGAAAAACTGTTTTTT,CASSSLKDRGPSLNEKLFF
.,TRBJ2-3,TRBV9,.,TGTGCCAGCAGCGTAGAGGCCCCCGGGGGTACGCAGTATTTT,CASSVEAPGGTQYF
.,TRBJ2-1,TRBV15,.,TGTGCCACCAGCAGAGATCGAGGGCTCCATGAGCAGTTCTTC,CATSRDRGLHEQFF
TRBD2,TRBJ2-7,TRBV13,.,TGTGCCAGCAGCCCCGGACTAGCTAGGGAGCAGTACTTC,CASSPGLAREQYF
TRBD2,TRBJ2-3,TRBV5-1,.,TGCGCCAGCAGCTTCGGGAGCGGGAGTAAAGATACGCAGTATTTT,CASSFGSGSKDTQYF
.,TRBJ1-2,TRBV19,.,TGTGCCAGTACCCCCGGAGGGACCTATGGCTACACCTTC,CASTPGGTYGYTF
.,TRBJ2-5,TRBV29-1,.,TGCAGTGTACTGGACAACCAAGAGACCCAGTACTTC,CSVLDNQETQYF
TRBD2,TRBJ2-1,TRBV27,.,TGTGCCAGCAGTTCCGTAGCGGGAGGGCCCTATGAGCAGTTCTTC,CASSSVAGGPYEQFF
.,TRBJ2-5,TRBV14,.,TGTGCCAGCAGCCAACTATCGGGGTTACCGTACCAAGAGACCCAGTACTTC,CASSQLSGLPYQETQYF
.,TRBJ1-5,TRBV28,.,TGTGCCAGCAGTTTATCGGCAGGGTTTAGCAATCAGCCCCAGCATTTT,CASSLSAGFSNQPQHF
TRBD1,TRBJ2-7,TRBV5-4,.,TGTGCCACCAGACAGGGGCTGACCTACGAGCAGTACTTC,CATRQGLTYEQYF
.,TRBJ1-3,TRBV6-5,.,TGTGCCACCGGGATCCTCTCTGGAAACACCATATATTTT,CATGILSGNTIYF
TRBD1,TRBJ1-1,TRBV5-1,.,TGCGCCAGTAAGACAGGGTCCGACACTGAAGCTTTCTTT,CASKTGSDTEAFF
.,TRBJ2-2,TRBV9,.,TGTGCCAGCAGCGACCTCCCAGGGGCGGACATAACCGGGGAGCTGTTTTTT,CASSDLPGADITGELFF
.,TRBJ1-2,TRBV6-5,.,TGTGCCAGCAGTTACCTAGACAGGCCATATGGCTACACCTTC,CASSYLDRPYGYTF
.,TRBJ1-2,TRBV7-2,.,TGTGCCAGCAGCTTAGACGGCCCAGGGGCTAACTATGGCTACACCTTC,CASSLDGPGANYGYTF
TRBD2,TRBJ2-7,TRBV27,few,TGTGCCAGCAGTTGGACTAGCGGGAGCGAGCAGTACTTC,CASSWTSGSEQYF
TRBD2,TRBJ2-1,TRBV10-1,.,TGCGCCAGCAACTTAGCGGGAGAGGGCTCCTACAATGAGCAGTTCTTC,CASNLAGEGSYNEQFF
.,TRBJ1-5,TRBV18,.,TGTGCCAGCTCACCGGGCAGGGAATGGCCCCAGCATTTT,CASSPGREWPQHF
TRBD1,TRBJ2-1,TRBV19,.,TGTGCCAGTAGTATAGAGGACAGGGGCTACAATGAGCAGTTCTTC,CASSIEDRGYNEQFF
.,TRBJ2-1,TRBV27,.,TGTGCCAGCAGTTTATACGGACTACAACTTGACACCAATGAGCAGTTCTTC,CASSLYGLQLDTNEQFF
TRBD1,TRBJ2-1,TRBV5-1,few,TGCGCCAGCAGGAAGGGGGCGAATAATGAGCAGTTCTTC,CASRKGANNEQFF
.,TRBJ1-1,TRBV30,.,TGTGCCTGGAGTGGACAGCTGAACACTGAAGCTTTCTTT,CAWSGQLNTEAFF
.,TRBJ2-1,TRBV7-9,.,TGTGCCAGCAACGGAGGGCCCCCGGGTGAGCAGTTCTTC,CASNGGPPGEQFF
.,TRBJ2-5,TRBV5-1,.,TGCGCCAGCAGCGTCTCCGGGACTCAAAAAGAGACCCAGTACTTC,CASSVSGTQKETQYF